The 32 T cell receptor beta chains given below trace back to one sample, sequenced in a study of T-cell reconstitution after alpha-beta-depleted transplantation in children. Unique molecular identifiers were incorporated into the prepared TCRbeta library. TCRdb redid the calling of the PCR reads with MiXCR, one entry per CDR3 protein. This table holds about 110,000 distinct CDR3 sequences, 10% found once. The sample in question was PBMCs from the stem cell graft donor, obtained from the stem cell graft. The receptors originated from a human donor who donated a stem cell graft to a child with acute lymphoblastic leukemia.

This clonotype came up many times. The CDR3 spells CATTRQLKDSPLHF. CDR3 in DNA: TGTGCCACCACGCGACAACTCAAGGATTCACCCCTCCACTTT. V usage is TRBV11-2 and J usage is TRBJ1-6, with unresolved D. Per the germline V gene, CDR1 is SGHAT and CDR2 is FQNNGV. V dropped 10 bases and J dropped 8 bases, with 18 bases sitting between them. The CDR3 contains 14 residues.

This clonotype occurred many times. In DNA, the CDR3 is TGTGCCAGCAGCTTCCAGGGGGGACTACCCCCCCACGAGCAGTACTTC. This translates into CASSFQGGLPPHEQYF. The genes are TRBV7-6 and TRBJ2-7; perhaps D is TRBD1 or TRBD2 (7 bases each). The CDR3 length is 16 residues. Deletions cut 3 bases from V and 5 bases from J, with 20 bases between. Germline CDR1 SGHVS, CDR2 FNYEAQ.

There are many counts of this clonotype. V is TRBV20-1 and J is TRBJ2-3, with 7 bases fitting TRBD2. The CDR3 spans 16 residues. Germline trimming cut 3 bases from V and 0 bases from J; bases unmatched to any gene: 9. CDR1 and CDR2 (germline): DFQATT, SNEGSKA (reference sequence). The DNA for the CDR3 is TGCAGTGCTAGCCCCGGGGGGACTCCTAGCACAGATACGCAGTATTTT. Protein sequence: CSASPGGTPSTDTQYF.

The chain recombines TRBV7-6 with TRBJ2-1; D might be TRBD2 (7 bases). Germline V gene lookup returns CDR1 SGHVS and CDR2 FNYEAQ. The V end lost 5 bases, the J end lost 2 bases, and 16 bases lay between the germline ends. The CDR3 contains 16 residues. The CDR3 DNA reads as TGTGCCAGCAGCGCCGCTTTGGGGGGGCCCTACAATGAGCAGTTCTTC. Encoded protein: CASSAALGGPYNEQFF.

This chain uses TRBV27 with TRBJ2-7, with D maybe TRBD2 (7 bases). There are 16 residues in the CDR3. The V end lost 6 bases, the J end lost 4 bases, and 22 bases lay between the germline ends. CDR1 is MNHEY, CDR2 SMNVEV, per germline (reference sequence). DNA for the CDR3: TGTGCCAGCAGCCTTCCGAGGGGGGGGGTCCCATACGAGCAGTACTTC. This sequence encodes CASSLPRGGVPYEQYF.

This clonotype was seen repeatedly, ten times or more. This rearrangement joins TRBV6-5 to TRBJ2-1; TRBD2 aligns across 10 bases. The germline gives CDR1 MNHEY, CDR2 SVGAGI. The V gene end was trimmed by 6 bases and the J gene end by 8 bases; junction bases not matched to a gene: 7. The CDR3 is 14 amino acids. DNA of the CDR3: TGTGCCAGCAGACCCGGGACTAGCGTAGATGAGCAGTTCTTC. This gives the protein CASRPGTSVDEQFF.

This clonotype was detected only a few times. The J gene is TRBJ1-5, the V gene TRBV27; 8 bases map to TRBD1. CDR3 length equals 16 residues. V shed 6 bases and J 3 bases; nucleotides not matched to a gene: 10. Per the germline V gene, CDR1 is MNHEY and CDR2 is SMNVEV (reference sequence). The CDR3 here is CASSSRGQGDNQPQHF. Here the CDR3 DNA reads TGTGCCAGCAGCTCCCGTGGACAGGGAGACAATCAGCCCCAGCATTTT.

The chain joins TRBV27 to TRBJ2-2; 11 bases line up with TRBD2. From germline, CDR1 is MNHEY and CDR2 SMNVEV (reference sequence). CDR3 length: 17 amino acids. V lost 7 bases to trimming and J lost 3 bases; unmatched junction nucleotides: 10. CDR3 sequence (DNA): TGTGCCAGCATGGGCACTAGCGGGAGTTCGGACACCGGGGAGCTGTTTTTT. Its protein product is CASMGTSGSSDTGELFF.

There are many counts of this clonotype. The chain uses TRBV7-8 and TRBJ1-6; TRBD1 matches at 7 bases. This CDR3 is built from 13 residues. The germline V gene encodes CDR1 SGHVS and CDR2 FQNEAQ. V lost 6 bases and J lost 10; bases outside the gene matches: 6. CDR3 DNA: TGTGCCAGCAGTGACAGGGTACAATCACCCCTCCACTTT. Its translation is CASSDRVQSPLHF.

This clonotype was recorded many times. The rearrangement uses TRBV27 and TRBJ1-1; no definite D call. Germline CDR1 is MNHEY and CDR2 is SMNVEV (reference sequence). Trimming removed 8 bases from V and 8 bases from J, with 18 bases in between. The CDR3 runs 13 residues. The chain's CDR3 is CASWGDLMVEAFF. Written as DNA, the CDR3 is TGTGCCAGCTGGGGAGACCTAATGGTGGAAGCTTTCTTT.

This clonotype showed up many times. V and J are TRBV9 and TRBJ2-1, with TRBD2 matching 10 bases. The trim removed 0 bases at V and 4 bases at J, leaving 16 bases unmatched. Germline CDR1 and CDR2: SGDLS and YYNGEE. The CDR3 loop spans 20 amino acids. The CDR3 region has the DNA TGTGCCAGCAGCGTAGATCCTAAATCTAGCGGGAGAGTAAGTTACAATGAGCAGTTCTTC. This translates into CASSVDPKSSGRVSYNEQFF.

This clonotype was seen at least ten times. This chain connects TRBV5-1 to TRBJ2-3; possibly TRBD1 or TRBD2 for D (6 bases each). With 0 bases removed from V and 2 bases from J, the gap between germline ends came to 13 bases. The CDR3 runs to 16 residues. Germline values: CDR1 SGHRS, CDR2 YFSETQ. CDR3: CASSLVGGANTDTQYF. The CDR3 DNA reads as TGCGCCAGCAGCTTGGTGGGGGGCGCGAACACAGATACGCAGTATTTT.

This clonotype occurred many times. V usage is TRBV9 and J usage is TRBJ2-1, with 7 bases that match TRBD2. Germline CDR1 is SGDLS and CDR2 is YYNGEE. V lost 2 bases, J lost 2 bases, and 4 bases stayed unmatched. The CDR3 length is 15 residues. In nucleotides, the CDR3 is TGTGCCAGCAGCGTTAGCGGGCCAACCTACAATGAGCAGTTCTTC. It translates to CASSVSGPTYNEQFF.

The chain uses TRBV11-1 and TRBJ2-7; 8 bases are a match to TRBD1. CDR3 length: 15 residues. Germline V gives CDR1 SGHAT, CDR2 FQDESV (reference sequence). The junction had 5 bases not matched to a gene; V was cut back by 4 bases and J by 0 bases. CDR3 region: CASSSEDRASYEQYF. The CDR3 region has the DNA TGTGCCAGCAGCTCAGAGGACAGGGCCTCCTACGAGCAGTACTTC.

This clonotype was found many times. This chain uses TRBV7-8 with TRBJ2-7; D is perhaps TRBD2 (5 bases). CDR1 and CDR2 from the germline V gene are SGHVS and FQNEAQ. V was cut by 0 bases and J by 6 bases, with 18 bases left in between. This CDR3 contains 16 residues. The CDR3 is CASSLARQRPVCEQYF. In DNA form, the CDR3 reads TGTGCCAGCAGCTTAGCGCGGCAGCGGCCAGTGTGCGAGCAGTACTTC.

This clonotype was recorded many times. This chain uses TRBV6-5 with TRBJ2-4, with D possibly being TRBD1 (6 bases). This CDR3 is built from 13 residues. CDR1 is MNHEY and CDR2 is SVGAGI in the germline V gene. Trimming stripped 6 bases from V and 6 bases from J, with 12 bases between. CDR3 amino acids: CASRLGGGNIQYF. The CDR3 region has the DNA TGTGCCAGCAGGTTAGGGGGTGGAAACATTCAGTACTTC.

This clonotype was recorded at least ten times. The CDR3 DNA reads TGTGCCAGCAGTTTTCGGACTAGCGGGAGGGCCGAACTCTCTATCCTAGCCAAAAACATTCAGTACTTC. Amino acids: CASSFRTSGRAELSILAKNIQYF. The V gene is TRBV28, the J gene TRBJ2-4, with 15 bases fitting TRBD2. CDR3 length: 23 amino acids. Looked up from germline, CDR1 is MDHEN and CDR2 is SYDVKM. Trimming at V came to 3 bases and at J to 0 bases, leaving 18 bases not matched to a gene. The full variable domain, with the rest looked up from reference TRBV28 and TRBJ2-4, is DVKVTQSSRYLVKRTGEKVFLECVQDMDHENMFWYRQDPGLGLRLIYFSYDVKMKEKGDIPEGYSVSREKKERFSLILESASTNQTSMYLCASSFRTSGRAELSILAKNIQYFGAGTRLSVL.

At least ten counts were recorded for this clonotype. The rearrangement joins TRBV12-3 or TRBV12-4 to TRBJ1-2; the D gene is possibly TRBD1 (5 bases). CDR3 length equals 17 residues. V dropped 5 bases and J dropped 1 base, with 20 bases sitting between them. In DNA form, the CDR3 reads TGTGCCAGCAGTCCCGGGCAGTGGGGGGGTTATAACTATGGCTACACCTTC. Translated, it gives CASSPGQWGGYNYGYTF.

This clonotype occurred many times. The chain joins TRBV5-5 to TRBJ2-1; possible D gene TRBD1, 5 bases. The germline gives CDR1 SGHKS, CDR2 YYEKEE (reference sequence). Trimming pared 0 bases from V and 0 bases from J, leaving 10 bases between. This CDR3 comprises 16 residues. CDR3 protein: CASSLGQRGSYNEQFF. DNA for the CDR3: TGTGCCAGCAGCTTGGGACAGCGAGGCTCCTACAATGAGCAGTTCTTC. The variable domain in full, completed from reference TRBV5-5 and TRBJ2-1, reads DAGVTQSPTHLIKTRGQQVTLRCSPISGHKSVSWYQQVLGQGPQFIFQYYEKEERGRGNFPDRFSARQFPNYSSELNVNALLLGDSALYLCASSLGQRGSYNEQFFGPGTRLTVL.

This clonotype appeared many times. The rearrangement joins TRBV5-1 to TRBJ2-6, with a possible D match to TRBD2 (5 bases). The CDR3 consists of 14 residues. V lost 6 bases, J lost 8 bases, and 15 bases lay in between. CDR1 is SGHRS, CDR2 YFSETQ, per germline. The chain's CDR3 is CASTEVHNSNVLTF. The CDR3 bases are TGCGCCAGCACGGAGGTACATAACTCCAACGTCCTGACTTTC. The full variable domain, with the rest looked up from reference TRBV5-1 and TRBJ2-6, is KAGVTQTPRYLIKTRGQQVTLSCSPISGHRSVSWYQQTPGQGLQFLFEYFSETQRNKGNFPGRFSGRQFSNSRSEMNVSTLELGDSALYLCASTEVHNSNVLTFGAGSRLTVL.

This clonotype was counted between two and nine times. The chain combines TRBV7-2 with TRBJ2-3, with TRBD2 identical over 9 bases. V dropped 1 base and J dropped 2; count of bases not matched to a gene: 7. Germline CDR1 and CDR2: SGHTA and FQGNSA. The CDR3 is made up of 17 amino acids. The CDR3 protein is CASSLVGGGGYTDTQYF. Written as DNA, the CDR3 is TGTGCCAGCAGCTTAGTTGGCGGGGGGGGATACACAGATACGCAGTATTTT.

This clonotype was seen ten or more times. The rearrangement uses TRBV12-3 or TRBV12-4 and TRBJ1-2; TRBD1 matches 8 bases. The CDR3 is 14 amino acids. After removal of 1 base from V and 4 bases from J, the junction contained 2 bases not matched to a gene. The CDR3 loop is CASSLDRGAYGYTF. CDR3 bases: TGTGCCAGCAGTTTAGACAGGGGGGCCTATGGCTACACCTTC.

This clonotype turned up a few times. This sequence joins TRBV20-1 and TRBJ1-5; perhaps TRBD1 as D (5 bases). Germline CDR1 reads DFQATT; CDR2 reads SNEGSKA (reference sequence). The CDR3 is 13 amino acids. The germline V and J ends were trimmed by 0 bases and 9 bases, with 12 bases remaining between them. The CDR3 loop is CSAREQLGGPQHF. In nucleotides, the CDR3 is TGCAGTGCTAGAGAACAACTCGGGGGGCCCCAGCATTTT.

V usage is TRBV20-1 and J usage is TRBJ1-2, with D uncertain. The germline V gene encodes CDR1 DFQATT and CDR2 SNEGSKA (reference sequence). Trimming removed 3 bases at V and 0 bases at J, with 8 bases between. The CDR3 has 13 residues. The CDR3 reads CSASTGSNYGYTF. CDR3 DNA: TGCAGTGCTAGTACCGGATCTAACTATGGCTACACCTTC.

This clonotype was seen many times. The V call is TRBV6-1, the J call TRBJ2-3; D ambiguous. The V end was cut by 7 bases, the J end by 1 base, with 12 bases between. The germline gives CDR1 MNHNS, CDR2 SASEGT. The CDR3 is 14 residues long. The DNA for the CDR3 is TGTGCCAGCAAGACACCGGCCGGCACAGATACGCAGTATTTT. It is translated as CASKTPAGTDTQYF.

Many counts were recorded for this clonotype. The gene calls are TRBV2 and TRBJ2-5; 14 nucleotides align to TRBD2. Germline V CDR1 and CDR2: SNHLY, FYNNEI. The CDR3 runs to 16 residues. V lost 6 bases to trimming and J lost 4 bases; unmatched junction nucleotides: 7. CDR3 in amino acids: CASSLTSGGALETQYF. In DNA form, the CDR3 reads TGTGCCAGCAGCCTGACTAGCGGGGGGGCCCTAGAGACCCAGTACTTC.

This clonotype appeared many times. The chain combines TRBV6-1 with TRBJ2-7, with 8 bases lining up with TRBD1. Trimming took 7 bases from V and 0 from J; bases not matched to a gene: 11. The length of the CDR3 is 16 residues. The germline CDR1 and CDR2 sequences are MNHNS and SASEGT. CDR3 amino acids: CASTTYPTGASYEQYF. CDR3 DNA sequence: TGTGCCAGCACAACTTACCCGACAGGGGCCTCCTACGAGCAGTACTTC.

In the case of this clonotype: Just one base apart from a much larger clone, this may be a read error. This sequence joins TRBV3-1 and TRBJ2-3; 9 nucleotides agree with TRBD2. Germline V gene lookup returns CDR1 LGHDT and CDR2 YNNKEL (reference sequence). The CDR3 loop spans 17 amino acids. The CDR3 region is CATSLHAGGQNTDTQYF. Here the CDR3 DNA reads TGTGCCACCAGCCTCCACGCGGGGGGGCAAAACACAGATACGCAGTATTTT.

This clonotype was counted at least ten times. The chain recombines TRBV20-1 with TRBJ2-2; no firm D call. The V gene's germline CDR1 is DFQATT and CDR2 SNEGSKA (reference sequence). The CDR3 totals 16 residues. Trimming shortened V by 0 bases and J by 5 bases, and 16 bases separated the two germline ends. The CDR3 reads CSAREGITSSTGELFF. In DNA, the CDR3 is TGCAGTGCTAGAGAAGGTATCACTTCCTCAACCGGGGAGCTGTTTTTT.

This clonotype was seen repeatedly, ten times or more. The chain couples TRBV28 to TRBJ2-1; 13 bases align to TRBD2. V shed 7 bases and J 2 bases; nucleotides not matched to a gene: 20. The CDR3 has 21 amino acids. Germline loops: CDR1 MDHEN, CDR2 SYDVKM. In DNA form, the CDR3 reads TGTGCCAGCACCCGGTCCGTACCGGGACTAGCGGGAAATTTCCCCTACAATGAGCAGTTCTTC. Translating gives CASTRSVPGLAGNFPYNEQFF.

This clonotype came up many times. V is TRBV5-1 and J is TRBJ2-1; 9 positions agree with TRBD2. This CDR3 is built from 15 residues. Germline CDR1 and CDR2: SGHRS and YFSETQ. Trimming at V came to 3 bases and at J to 3 bases, leaving 4 bases not matched to a gene. In DNA, the CDR3 is TGCGCCAGCAGCTGGGGTAGCGGGGGCTACAATGAGCAGTTCTTC. This sequence encodes CASSWGSGGYNEQFF.

This clonotype has ten or more counts. The chain combines TRBV5-1 with TRBJ2-7, with 9 bases lining up with TRBD1. The CDR3 sequence is 13 residues long. The germline gives CDR1 SGHRS, CDR2 YFSETQ. V lost 5 bases to trimming and J lost 3 bases; unmatched junction nucleotides: 3. The CDR3 DNA reads TGCGCCAGCAGTCGGGACAGGGTCTACGAGCAGTACTTC. It translates to CASSRDRVYEQYF.